The 29 T cell receptor beta chains below come from one sample, sequenced in a study of tumor-infiltrating lymphocytes in primary liver carcinoma. Making TCR beta cDNA involved approximately 0.5 ug total RNA and a constant-region primer. Employing slightly modified ARM-PCR, three nested multiplex PCR rounds were run, and these gave rise to the TCR beta libraries. TRBV1-TRBV30 forward and Cbeta reverse primers drove the first two approximately 10-cycle rounds. TCRdb redid the calling of the multiplex PCR reads with MiXCR, one entry per CDR3 protein. Among 40,000 to 55,000 distinct CDR3 sequences, around 77% were seen once, and the ten largest hold around 24%. The roughly 19-33 mg bulk tissue piece was not sorted before simultaneous RNA and DNA extraction. Sequencing used liver tumor tissue from sampling region 5. Regarding subset: tumor region T5, tumor centre. Every receptor here comes from a middle-aged man with primary liver carcinoma and hepatitis B virus infection.

This clonotype has a count of ten or more. The chain combines TRBV5-1 with TRBJ2-7; maybe TRBD1 (6 bases). V dropped 2 bases and J dropped 0 bases, with 12 bases sitting between them. Looked up from germline, CDR1 is SGHRS and CDR2 is YFSETQ. The CDR3 spans 15 residues. CDR3 loop: CASSLTGTRSYEQYF. The CDR3 nucleotides read TGCGCCAGCAGCTTAACCGGGACACGCTCCTACGAGCAGTACTTC. Using reference TRBV5-1 and TRBJ2-7 for the parts outside the CDR3, the full variable domain is KAGVTQTPRYLIKTRGQQVTLSCSPISGHRSVSWYQQTPGQGLQFLFEYFSETQRNKGNFPGRFSGRQFSNSRSEMNVSTLELGDSALYLCASSLTGTRSYEQYFGPGTRLTVT.

Notes on this clonotype: Being one base from a much bigger clone, this may be a read error. The V gene is TRBV11-2, the J gene TRBJ2-5; D may be TRBD2 (6 bases). V was trimmed by 5 bases and J by 5 bases, leaving 21 bases between them. This CDR3 has 16 amino acids. CDR1 is SGHAT, CDR2 FQNNGV, per germline. DNA of the CDR3: TGTGCCAGCAGCCCTGGGGCCCGAGGGGAGGCCGAGACCCAGTACTTC. The encoded protein is CASSPGARGEAETQYF.

Regarding this clonotype: A junction end diverges from the germline sequence, so it may reflect a read error. This chain links TRBV18 with TRBJ1-3; D may be TRBD1 (6 bases). The CDR3 has 16 residues. Germline CDR1 is KGHSH and CDR2 is LQKENI. The DNA of the CDR3 is TGTGCCAGCTCACCAAGGACAGCGGCTTCTGGAACCACCATATATTTT. This sequence encodes CASSPRTAASGTTIYF. The full variable domain, with the rest looked up from reference TRBV18 and TRBJ1-3, is NAGVMQNPRHLVRRRGQEARLRCSPMKGHSHVYWYRQLPEEGLKFMVYLQKENIIDESGMPKERFSAEFPKEGPSILRIQQVVRGDSAAYFCASSPRTAASGTTIYFGEGSWLTVV.

As concerns this clonotype: The junction departs from the called germline gene at one end, perhaps through a read error. The chain is built from TRBV29-1 and TRBJ1-1; tentative D call: TRBD1 (6 bases). Germline CDR1 SQVTM, CDR2 ANQGSEA. The CDR3 loop spans 12 amino acids. CDR3 sequence (DNA): TGCAGCGTGAGGGGGGTTAGAACTGAAGCTTTCTTC. It encodes CSVRGVRTEAFF.

With regard to this clonotype: A junction end diverges from the germline sequence, so it may reflect a read error. This sequence joins TRBV7-8 and TRBJ2-7, with no clear D. The CDR3 has 13 amino acids. Germline-derived CDR1 and CDR2 are SGHVS and FQNEAQ. Written as DNA, the CDR3 is TGTACCAGCAGCGCTCTCGGTTCTTACGTGCAGTACTTC. This translates into CTSSALGSYVQYF.

This clonotype was observed a single time. The CDR3 does not close with the conserved phenylalanine or tryptophan, likely indicating a read error. The chain couples TRBV19 to TRBJ1-6; tentatively, D is TRBD1 (5 bases). In germline, CDR1 is LNHDA, CDR2 SQIVND (reference sequence). V lost 10 bases to trimming and J lost 9 bases, with 13 bases between them. The CDR3 spans 12 residues. The CDR3 loop is CATRTLGSPLHY. The CDR3 DNA is TGTGCCACGAGGACACTTGGTTCACCCCTCCACTAT.

This chain joins TRBV11-2 and TRBJ1-1, with D perhaps TRBD1 (5 bases). Germline V gene sequence: CDR1 SGHAT, CDR2 FQNNGV. V was clipped by 5 bases and J by 2 bases, with 15 bases between them. The CDR3 is 15 residues long. The CDR3 coding sequence is TGTGCCAGCAGCCCGGGGCGTGGAAGTAACACTGAAGCTTTCTTT. It codes for CASSPGRGSNTEAFF.

In its sample, this clonotype was seen once. This clone may be a read error of a much larger clone one base away. V is TRBV7-3 and J is TRBJ2-3, with TRBD2 matching over 8 bases. Trimming removed 7 bases from V and 4 bases from J; junction bases left unmatched: 13. Germline V gene data show CDR1 as SGHTA and CDR2 as FQGTGA. The length of the CDR3 is 16 residues. The CDR3 here is CASIDQREMGPDTQYF. Written as DNA, the CDR3 is TGTGCCAGCATCGATCAGCGGGAGATGGGTCCAGATACGCAGTATTTT.

The V gene is TRBV11-2, the J gene TRBJ2-7, with TRBD2 matching 7 bases. V lost 9 bases, J lost 1 base, and 18 bases stayed unmatched. CDR1 SGHAT and CDR2 FQNNGV come from the germline V gene. The CDR3 is 17 amino acids. In DNA form, the CDR3 reads TGTGCCAGGAGACAAGGACTAGTGGGAGGTTGGTCCTACGAGCAGTACTTC. It yields the protein CARRQGLVGGWSYEQYF.

Points on this clonotype: The germline gene is not matched at one end of the junction; a read error may be the cause. The CDR3 protein is CTSTLWANTRELFF. Written as DNA, the CDR3 is TGTACCAGCACCTTATGGGCAAACACCAGGGAGCTGTTTTTT. This chain connects TRBV11-1 to TRBJ2-2; D gene ambiguous. CDR3 length equals 14 residues. Germline lookup yields CDR1 SGHAT and CDR2 FQDESV (reference sequence).

This clonotype was found many times. The CDR3 loop is CASSQASGQGDEQYF. The CDR3 DNA sequence: TGTGCCAGCAGCCAAGCTTCAGGACAGGGGGACGAGCAGTACTTC. The J gene is TRBJ2-7, the V gene TRBV4-2, with 10 bases that match TRBD1. Germline V gene data show CDR1 as LGHNA and CDR2 as YNFKEQ. This CDR3 has 15 amino acids. The V gene end was trimmed by 1 base and the J gene end by 5 bases; junction bases not matched to a gene: 5.

Points on this clonotype: Relative to the germline gene, one junction end is altered; a read error may explain this. V and J are TRBV11-2 and TRBJ2-7; tentatively, D is TRBD2 (5 bases). The CDR3 is 14 amino acids. CDR1 and CDR2 from the germline V gene are SGHAT and FQNNGV. The CDR3 reads CVSTRGSSTYEQYF. For the CDR3, the DNA is TGTGTCAGCACCCGTGGGAGTTCCACCTACGAGCAGTATTTC.

Comment on this clonotype: This may be a read error: a much more frequent sequence differs by one nucleotide. The V call is TRBV6-4, the J call TRBJ1-2, with D hard to call. This CDR3 has 15 amino acids. Looked up from germline, CDR1 is MRHNA and CDR2 is SNTAGT. V lost 5 bases and J lost 0, with 13 bases in between. The CDR3 spells CASSPSLGTNYGYTF. Here the CDR3 DNA reads TGTGCCAGCAGTCCCAGCTTGGGGACTAACTATGGCTACACCTTC.

Comment on this clonotype: In this CDR3 the conserved last residue, phenylalanine or tryptophan, is missing, so a read error is likely. The rearrangement uses TRBV11-1 and TRBJ2-1, with D maybe TRBD2 (6 bases). The CDR3 runs 16 residues. V lost 8 bases to trimming and J lost 11 bases, with 28 bases between them. CDR1 and CDR2 (germline): SGHAT, FQDESV (reference sequence). The CDR3 spells CASGKKMRIGGDKQFL. The CDR3 DNA reads as TGTGCCAGCGGAAAAAAGATGAGGATAGGAGGGGATAAGCAGTTCCTC.

Turning to this clonotype: The junction and the germline gene differ at one end; a read error may be behind it. The chain uses TRBV5-5 and TRBJ1-3; D possibly corresponds to TRBD1 (5 bases). From germline, CDR1 is SGHKS and CDR2 YYEKEE (reference sequence). The CDR3 has 17 amino acids. The CDR3, as DNA: TGTGACAGCGGCACCGGGACGGATCTCTTTTCTGGAAACACCATATATTTT. This codes for CDSGTGTDLFSGNTIYF.

Remarks on this clonotype: The conserved closing phenylalanine or tryptophan is absent in this CDR3, likely reflecting a read error. No DNA is shown, since the ends of the CDR3 on it are uncertain; the CDR3 is the one TCRdb lists. V gene TRBV11-1 combines with J gene TRBJ1-1. The CDR3 has 12 residues if both end residues are counted. The V gene's germline CDR1 is SGHAT and CDR2 FQDESV (reference sequence). CDR3 residues: CASTHQGPEAFL.

Comment on this clonotype: The junction differs from germline at one of its ends, possibly a read error. J is TRBJ2-1 and V is TRBV11-1; D possibly corresponds to TRBD2 (5 bases). Germline loops: CDR1 SGHAT, CDR2 FQDESV (reference sequence). CDR3 length equals 16 residues. The CDR3 DNA sequence: TGTGCCAGCAGTCCCCGGGTGGCGGACTCCCACAATGAGCAATTCTTC. Amino acid sequence: CASSPRVADSHNEQFF. The full variable domain, with the rest looked up from reference TRBV11-1 and TRBJ2-1, is EAEVAQSPRYKITEKSQAVAFWCDPISGHATLYWYRQILGQGPELLVQFQDESVVDDSQLPKDRFSAERLKGVDSTLKIQPAELGDSAMYLCASSPRVADSHNEQFFGPGTRLTVL.

The chain couples TRBV4-3 to TRBJ2-7; D might be TRBD1 (6 bases). The V end was cut by 0 bases, the J end by 11 bases, with 20 bases between. The germline V gene has CDR1 LGHNA and CDR2 YSLEER. This CDR3 contains 15 residues. This CDR3 reads CASSQDTWTVDAEYF. The CDR3 nucleotides are TGCGCCAGCAGCCAAGATACGTGGACAGTAGACGCGGAGTACTTC.

The chain couples TRBV29-1 to TRBJ2-3; TRBD2 might be the D (6 bases). The CDR3 is 13 amino acids. Trimming pared 6 bases from V and 5 bases from J, leaving 15 bases between. CDR1 and CDR2 from the germline V gene are SQVTM and ANQGSEA. The CDR3 region has the DNA TGCAGCGTCGCGGGAAAGGGTGAAGATACGCAGTATTTT. Its protein is CSVAGKGEDTQYF.

To note about this clonotype: The missing conserved phenylalanine or tryptophan at the end of this CDR3 makes a read error likely. The limits of the CDR3 on the DNA are not certain, so only TCRdb's listed CDR3 is given. The genes are TRBV6-5 and TRBJ2-3; no DNA check was done on the table's D call, TRBD2. Germline V gene lookup returns CDR1 MNHEY and CDR2 SVGAGI. The CDR3 spans 14 amino acids, including both terminal residues. The CDR3 loop reads CASSSSRDSIRLYL.

Turning to this clonotype: In this CDR3 the conserved last residue, phenylalanine or tryptophan, is missing, so a read error is likely. The rearrangement uses TRBV11-2 and TRBJ2-3, with unresolved D. Germline loops: CDR1 SGHAT, CDR2 FQNNGV. CDR3 length equals 12 residues. The CDR3 region has the DNA TGTGCCAGCAGATTAGTCCTAGATACGCAGTATTAT. It is translated as CASRLVLDTQYY.

For this clonotype: It is likely a read error, because the conserved phenylalanine at the end of the CDR3 is missing. The limits of the CDR3 on the DNA are not certain, so only TCRdb's listed CDR3 is given. The CDR3 loop is CASSQEWGAASTDTQYS. The J gene is TRBJ2-3, the V gene TRBV4-2; TRBD1, the table's D call, was not compared with the DNA. Both ends counted, the CDR3 spans 17 residues. CDR1 and CDR2 from the germline V gene are LGHNA and YNFKEQ.

Remarks on this clonotype: This could be a read error, since a much larger clone is one nucleotide away. The genes are TRBV9 and TRBJ1-2; TRBD1 agrees at 8 bases. Germline V gene lookup returns CDR1 SGDLS and CDR2 YYNGEE. The CDR3 runs to 14 residues. With 4 bases clipped from V and 5 bases from J, the junction kept 7 bases outside the gene matches. The CDR3 DNA reads as TGTGCCAGCAGCTTACAGGGGGTTTGGTATGGCTACACCTTC. Translation: CASSLQGVWYGYTF.

As to this clonotype: One end of the junction is discordant with germline, which a read error may explain. The V gene is TRBV7-9, the J gene TRBJ2-3, with D possibly being TRBD1 or TRBD2 (5 bases each). The germline CDR1 and CDR2 sequences are SEHNR and FQNEAQ (reference sequence). This CDR3 contains 15 residues. CDR3 sequence reads: CAISSDMDGADTQYF. DNA for the CDR3: TGTGCCATCAGCTCGGACATGGACGGGGCAGATACTCAGTATTTT.

On this clonotype itself: Since no conserved phenylalanine or tryptophan closes the CDR3, a read error is the likely cause. V usage is TRBV4-2 and J usage is TRBJ2-1, with D possibly being TRBD2 (7 bases). Germline lookup yields CDR1 LGHNA and CDR2 YNFKEQ. CDR3 size: 16 residues. The V and J ends lost 3 bases and 5 bases respectively, with 17 bases between them. The chain's CDR3 is CASSHAGRQGNNEQFY. The CDR3 DNA reads TGTGCCAGCAGCCACGCCGGGAGGCAGGGGAACAATGAGCAGTTCTAC.

This clonotype was picked up many times. This chain connects TRBV24-1 to TRBJ2-5; no definite D call. From germline, CDR1 is KGHDR and CDR2 SFDVKD. This CDR3 spans 12 amino acids. Trimming left V 0 bases short and J 7 bases short, with 5 bases between. CDR3 in amino acids: CATSDLIGTQYF. CDR3 in DNA: TGTGCCACCAGTGATTTGATCGGGACCCAGTACTTC.

The sample holds many counts of this clonotype. The V call is TRBV5-1, the J call TRBJ2-1, with a tentative D call TRBD2 (6 bases). The CDR3 has 15 residues. Trimming took off 1 base at V and 2 bases at J, with 10 bases between the two ends. Germline lookup yields CDR1 SGHRS and CDR2 YFSETQ. In DNA, the CDR3 is TGCGCCAGCAGCTTGACGGGAGAGACCTACAATGAGCAGTTCTTC. It translates to CASSLTGETYNEQFF.

V gene TRBV25-1 combines with J gene TRBJ2-5; no clear D. Trimming stripped 9 bases from V and 4 bases from J, with 12 bases between. The germline V gene has CDR1 MGHDK and CDR2 SYGVNS. The CDR3 consists of 12 residues. The CDR3 loop reads CASSLNPETQYF. DNA of the CDR3: TGTGCCAGTAGTCTAAACCCAGAGACCCAGTACTTC.

A word on this clonotype: At one end, the junction sequence differs from germline, possibly due to a read error. The chain joins TRBV5-1 to TRBJ1-1, with D uncertain. This CDR3 comprises 14 residues. Germline V gene sequence: CDR1 SGHRS, CDR2 YFSETQ. CDR3 nucleotide sequence: TGCGCCAGTAGCTTGGACGGCATGAACGCTGAAGCTTTCTTT. Its protein product is CASSLDGMNAEAFF.